The 8 T cell receptor beta chains below were found in one sample sequenced in a study of high-grade serous ovarian cancer treatment subgroups. Tumor samples were taken before definitive surgery or chemotherapy. Assay: immunoSEQ multiplex PCR; the TCRdb copy retains only in-frame clones and omits some. The table shows more than 15,000 clones, with about 75% occurring only once. Sample: tumor tissue. The receptor set was obtained from a human donor with high-grade serous ovarian cancer.

The chain joins TRBV7-2 to TRBJ2-7, with 9 bases aligning to TRBD2. Germline CDR1 reads SGHTA; CDR2 reads FQGNSA. V lost 1 base and J lost 1; bases outside the gene matches: 8. The CDR3 totals 17 residues. CDR3 protein: CASSLESRLAVSYEQYF. CDR3 DNA sequence: TGTGCCAGCAGCTTAGAGTCTCGACTAGCGGTTTCCTACGAGCAGTACTTC.

This chain links TRBV2 with TRBJ1-6; no firm D call. The CDR3 sequence is 13 residues long. CDR1 and CDR2 from the germline V gene are SNHLY and FYNNEI. V was shortened by 3 bases and J by 2 bases, with 2 bases between the two germline ends. The CDR3 is CASSDTYNSPLHF. The DNA for the CDR3 is TGTGCCAGCAGTGACACCTATAATTCACCCCTCCACTTT. The full variable domain, completed using reference TRBV2 and TRBJ1-6, is EPEVTQTPSHQVTQMGQEVILRCVPISNHLYFYWYRQILGQKVEFLVSFYNNEISEKSEIFDDQFSVERPDGSNFTLKIRSTKLEDSAMYFCASSDTYNSPLHFGNGTRLTVT.

This chain links TRBV4-3 with TRBJ2-7; D possibly uses TRBD1 or TRBD2 (6 bases each). V shed 1 base and J shed 5 bases, with 15 bases lying between them. The CDR3 covers 15 residues. The germline gives CDR1 LGHNA, CDR2 YSLEER. The DNA for the CDR3 is TGCGCCAGCAGCCAAGCACAGGGACGGGGGAACGAGCAGTACTTC. Translated, it gives CASSQAQGRGNEQYF.

V gene TRBV27 combines with J gene TRBJ1-2; the D gene is possibly TRBD1 (6 bases). CDR1 MNHEY and CDR2 SMNVEV come from the germline V gene (reference sequence). The CDR3 runs to 13 residues. Trimming took off 5 bases at V and 7 bases at J, with 14 bases between the two ends. The CDR3 sequence is CASSLRGEGGYTF. CDR3 nucleotide sequence: TGTGCCAGCAGTCTCAGGGGCGAGGGTGGCTACACCTTC.

J is TRBJ1-1 and V is TRBV11-2; perhaps TRBD1 as D (6 bases). The CDR3 runs to 13 residues. Trimming removed 3 bases at V and 5 bases at J, with 10 bases between. Germline values: CDR1 SGHAT, CDR2 FQNNGV. This chain's CDR3 is CASSLDSETEAFF. In nucleotides, the CDR3 is TGTGCCAGCAGCTTGGACAGTGAGACTGAAGCTTTCTTT.

This clone was counted only a few times. The CDR3 protein is CASSYRAGAATDTQYF. The CDR3 coding sequence is TGTGCCAGCAGCTACCGAGCGGGAGCCGCCACAGATACGCAGTATTTT. The chain joins TRBV5-6 to TRBJ2-3; the match to TRBD2 covers 8 bases. Unmatched junction bases numbered 8, after V lost 3 bases and J lost 2 bases. Germline V lookup: CDR1 SGHDT, CDR2 YYEEEE. The CDR3 sequence is 16 residues long.

This clone was seen a handful of times. The rearrangement uses TRBV4-3 and TRBJ1-1, with D unresolved. The V gene's germline CDR1 is LGHNA and CDR2 YSLEER. CDR3 length equals 13 residues. V was cut by 4 bases and J by 1 base, with 7 bases left in between. CDR3: CASSPAGNTEAFF. CDR3 nucleotides: TGCGCCAGCAGCCCTGCCGGGAACACTGAAGCTTTCTTT.

The gene calls are TRBV29-1 and TRBJ2-7, with D perhaps TRBD1 (6 bases). The germline V gene has CDR1 SQVTM and CDR2 ANQGSEA. The CDR3 length is 12 residues. Trimming removed 6 bases at V and 2 bases at J, with 11 bases between. The CDR3 loop reads CSVADRTYEQYF. CDR3 DNA: TGCAGCGTGGCTGACAGGACCTACGAGCAGTACTTC.